This T cell receptor (beta chain) was found in a study of blood T cell repertoires in COVID-19. Study as a whole: The United States, Italy and Spain provided the acute and convalescent COVID-19 samples. T cells, B-cell-depleted T cells, or PBMCs provided the cDNA or gDNA that served as material.

Trimming removed 8 bases from V and 0 bases from J, with 11 bases in between. The CDR3 loop spans 14 amino acids. Germline lookup yields CDR1 LNHDA and CDR2 SQIVND (reference sequence). Patients from Seattle were sampled longitudinally, starting during active infection. Authors' processing steps: Scientists estimated how many nucleated cells there were by amplifying reference gene primers. Repertoires were generated with immunoSEQ multiplex PCR, while TCRdb's copy carries only in-frame clones and drops some. That table furnishes V, J and clone size, whereas the DNA furnished D and trimming. The sample contains fewer than 100,000 clones, about 82% of which appear only once.

The sequence derives from a man in his fifties with COVID-19, enrolled during active disease. The genes are TRBV19 and TRBJ1-3, with D unclear. Source material: peripheral blood. The CDR3 region has the DNA TGTGCCAGTGTGACAAGCCGCTCTGGAAACACCATATATTTT. Protein product: CASVTSRSGNTIYF. Based on the CDR3 plus reference TRBV19 and TRBJ1-3, the full variable domain is DGGITQSPKYLFRKEGQNVTLSCEQNLNHDAMYWYRQDPGQGLRLIYYSQIVNDFQKGDIAEGYSVSREKKESFPLTVTSAQKNPTAFYLCASVTSRSGNTIYFGEGSWLTVV.